Listed below are T cell receptor beta chains from one sample, sequenced in a study of beta chain features in type 1 diabetes. This table comes from immunoSEQ multiplex PCR, and its TCRdb copy is limited to in-frame clones, with some not included. The table shows more than 110,000 clones, with 6.9% occurring only once. The specimen was central memory CD4+ T cells from blood. The receptor set was obtained from a woman aged 25 to 39 in good health. The CDR3 runs from the conserved cysteine through the conserved F or W. The order of the fields is V gene, clone size, J gene, D gene, CDR3 length, CDR3 DNA, CDR3 protein. A D gene is named only where the DNA matches it firmly. Expanded clones get a size class; other rows say once, few or many, or leave the size out.

v_gene: TRBV7-8; abundance: many; j_gene: TRBJ2-3; d_gene: TRBD2; len: 19; CDR3nt: TGTGCCAGCAGCTTACCGACCGGGACTAGCGGGAGGGGCACAGATACGCAGTATTTT; CDR3aa: CASSLPTGTSGRGTDTQYF
v_gene: TRBV11-2; abundance: few; j_gene: TRBJ2-5; d_gene: NA; len: 13; CDR3nt: TGTGCCAGCAGCTCCACACAAGAGGGGACCCAGTACTTC; CDR3aa: CASSSTQEGTQYF
v_gene: TRBV18; abundance: few; j_gene: TRBJ1-2; d_gene: NA; len: 13; CDR3nt: TGTGCCAGCTCACGAGGCGGGGACTATGGCTACACCTTC; CDR3aa: CASSRGGDYGYTF
v_gene: TRBV6-5; abundance: NA; j_gene: TRBJ2-7; d_gene: NA; len: 13; CDR3nt: TGTGCCATCGCCAACTTCGAGGGAACCGAGCAGTACTTC; CDR3aa: CAIANFEGTEQYF
v_gene: TRBV7-2; abundance: NA; j_gene: TRBJ2-1; d_gene: TRBD2; len: 14; CDR3nt: TGTGCCAGCAGCTTAGAGATTAGCGGGGATGAGCAGTTCTTC; CDR3aa: CASSLEISGDEQFF
v_gene: TRBV28; abundance: NA; j_gene: TRBJ2-5; d_gene: TRBD1; len: 14; CDR3nt: TGTGCCAGCAGTTCCGGACAGGGTGTCGGGACCCAGTACTTC; CDR3aa: CASSSGQGVGTQYF
v_gene: TRBV4-3; abundance: few; j_gene: TRBJ2-7; d_gene: NA; len: 13; CDR3nt: TGCGCCAGCAGCCAATCTAGTCAGCACGAGCAGTACTTC; CDR3aa: CASSQSSQHEQYF
v_gene: TRBV4-2; abundance: NA; j_gene: TRBJ2-7; d_gene: NA; len: 12; CDR3nt: TGTGCCAGCAGCCTAAGCGGCTACGAGCAGTACTTC; CDR3aa: CASSLSGYEQYF
v_gene: TRBV5-4; abundance: few; j_gene: TRBJ1-2; d_gene: TRBD1; len: 14; CDR3nt: TGTGCCAGCAGCTTGATACAGGGGAACTATGGCTACACCTTC; CDR3aa: CASSLIQGNYGYTF
v_gene: TRBV19; abundance: NA; j_gene: TRBJ2-5; d_gene: TRBD1; len: 13; CDR3nt: TGTGCCAGTAGTTATACAGGGGCAGAGACCCAGTACTTC; CDR3aa: CASSYTGAETQYF
v_gene: TRBV29-1; abundance: many; j_gene: TRBJ2-3; d_gene: TRBD2; len: 14; CDR3nt: TGCAGCGTACCACGGGGGGGAGTGGCAGATACGCAGTATTTT; CDR3aa: CSVPRGGVADTQYF
v_gene: TRBV27; abundance: NA; j_gene: TRBJ1-2; d_gene: NA; len: 15; CDR3nt: TGTGCCAGCAGTTTCCGGACACAAACTTTAGGTGGCTACACCTTC; CDR3aa: CASSFRTQTLGGYTF
v_gene: TRBV7-6; abundance: NA; j_gene: TRBJ2-1; d_gene: TRBD2; len: 15; CDR3nt: TGTGCCAGCAGCCCGGGACTAGCGGACTACAATGAGCAGTTCTTC; CDR3aa: CASSPGLADYNEQFF
v_gene: TRBV28; abundance: once; j_gene: TRBJ2-1; d_gene: NA; len: 17; CDR3nt: TGTGCCAGCAGTTTCTTCCCGAGGGGGTCGATTAGTATTGAGCAGTTCTTC; CDR3aa: CASSFFPRGSISIEQFF
v_gene: TRBV11-2; abundance: many; j_gene: TRBJ2-1; d_gene: NA; len: 13; CDR3nt: TGTGCCAGCAGCTCCGGGGGTTACAATGAGCAGTTCTTC; CDR3aa: CASSSGGYNEQFF
v_gene: TRBV2; abundance: NA; j_gene: TRBJ2-5; d_gene: NA; len: 13; CDR3nt: TGTGCCAGCAGTAGACAGGACCAAGAGACCCAGTACTTC; CDR3aa: CASSRQDQETQYF
v_gene: TRBV18; abundance: few; j_gene: TRBJ1-5; d_gene: TRBD1; len: 15; CDR3nt: TGTGCCAGCTCACCCGGACAGGGGAGCAATCAGCCCCAGCATTTT; CDR3aa: CASSPGQGSNQPQHF
v_gene: TRBV30; abundance: medium-sized; j_gene: TRBJ2-7; d_gene: NA; len: 12; CDR3nt: TGTGCCTGGAGACAGAGCTCCTACGAGCAGTACTTC; CDR3aa: CAWRQSSYEQYF
v_gene: TRBV29-1; abundance: NA; j_gene: TRBJ2-1; d_gene: NA; len: 13; CDR3nt: TGCAGCGTTGCTAGCGCGTCATACAATGAGCAGTTCTTC; CDR3aa: CSVASASYNEQFF
v_gene: TRBV7-2; abundance: few; j_gene: TRBJ2-7; d_gene: NA; len: 15; CDR3nt: TGTGCCAGCAGCAGAGGGTTTGACCATCGGGACGAGCAGTACTTC; CDR3aa: CASSRGFDHRDEQYF
v_gene: TRBV7-2; abundance: NA; j_gene: TRBJ2-3; d_gene: TRBD2; len: 16; CDR3nt: TGTGCCAGCAGCTTACCGGGACTAGCGGTCACAGATACGCAGTATTTT; CDR3aa: CASSLPGLAVTDTQYF
v_gene: TRBV7-6; abundance: NA; j_gene: TRBJ1-5; d_gene: NA; len: 16; CDR3nt: TGTGCCAGCAGCTTAGATGCGAACCCCGGGGATCAGCCCCAGCATTTT; CDR3aa: CASSLDANPGDQPQHF
v_gene: TRBV7-8; abundance: many; j_gene: TRBJ2-5; d_gene: NA; len: 13; CDR3nt: TGTGCCAGCAGCTCCCCCCCTAAAGAGACCCAGTACTTC; CDR3aa: CASSSPPKETQYF
v_gene: TRBV5-4; abundance: NA; j_gene: TRBJ2-4; d_gene: NA; len: 15; CDR3nt: TGTGCCAGCAGCTCCCCGTTGTTGGCCAAAAACATTCAGTACTTC; CDR3aa: CASSSPLLAKNIQYF
v_gene: TRBV7-2; abundance: few; j_gene: TRBJ2-1; d_gene: TRBD1; len: 16; CDR3nt: TGTGCCAGCAGCTTCCATGGCAGGGGGTTCCTCAATGAGCAGTTCTTC; CDR3aa: CASSFHGRGFLNEQFF
v_gene: TRBV11-1; abundance: NA; j_gene: TRBJ2-7; d_gene: NA; len: 14; CDR3nt: TGTGCCAGCCACCGTTGGGAGGCCGCCTACGAGCAGTACTTC; CDR3aa: CASHRWEAAYEQYF
v_gene: TRBV30; abundance: many; j_gene: TRBJ2-5; d_gene: TRBD2; len: 13; CDR3nt: TGTGCCTGGAGTGGACTAGCGGGAGAGACCCAGTACTTC; CDR3aa: CAWSGLAGETQYF
v_gene: TRBV6-5; abundance: few; j_gene: TRBJ2-1; d_gene: TRBD2; len: 16; CDR3nt: TGTGCCAGCAGTTTGACTAGCGGGAGCTCCTACAATGAGCAGTTCTTC; CDR3aa: CASSLTSGSSYNEQFF